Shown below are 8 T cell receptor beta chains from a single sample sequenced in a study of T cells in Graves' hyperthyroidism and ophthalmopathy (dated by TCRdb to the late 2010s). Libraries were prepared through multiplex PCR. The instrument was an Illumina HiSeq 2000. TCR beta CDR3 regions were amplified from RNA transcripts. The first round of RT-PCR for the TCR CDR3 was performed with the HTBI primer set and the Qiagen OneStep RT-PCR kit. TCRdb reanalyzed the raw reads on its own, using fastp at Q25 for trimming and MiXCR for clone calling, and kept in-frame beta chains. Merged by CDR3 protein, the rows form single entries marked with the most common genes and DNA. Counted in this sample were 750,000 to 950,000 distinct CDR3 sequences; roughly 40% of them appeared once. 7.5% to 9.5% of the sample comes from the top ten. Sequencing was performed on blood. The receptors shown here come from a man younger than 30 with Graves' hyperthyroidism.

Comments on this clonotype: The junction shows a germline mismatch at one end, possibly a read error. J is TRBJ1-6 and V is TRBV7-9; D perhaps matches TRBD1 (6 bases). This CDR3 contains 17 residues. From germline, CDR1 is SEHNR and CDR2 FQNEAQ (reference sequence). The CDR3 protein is CASSQDRRGTRNSPLHF. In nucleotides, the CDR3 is TGCGCCAGCAGCCAAGATCGGCGGGGGACACGGAATTCACCCCTCCACTTT.

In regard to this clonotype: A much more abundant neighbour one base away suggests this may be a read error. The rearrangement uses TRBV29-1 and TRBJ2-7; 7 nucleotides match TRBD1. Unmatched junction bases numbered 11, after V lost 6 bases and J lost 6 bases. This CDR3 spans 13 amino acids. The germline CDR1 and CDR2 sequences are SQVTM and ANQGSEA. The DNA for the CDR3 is TGCAGCGTGATAGGGGGCGGAAGCGGCGAGCAGTACTTC. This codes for CSVIGGGSGEQYF.

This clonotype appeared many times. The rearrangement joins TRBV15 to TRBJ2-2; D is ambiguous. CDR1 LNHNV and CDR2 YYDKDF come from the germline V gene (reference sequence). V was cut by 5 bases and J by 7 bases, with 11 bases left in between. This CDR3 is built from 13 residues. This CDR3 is CATSYSGGGELFF. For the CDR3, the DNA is TGTGCCACCAGCTACTCGGGCGGCGGGGAGCTGTTTTTT.

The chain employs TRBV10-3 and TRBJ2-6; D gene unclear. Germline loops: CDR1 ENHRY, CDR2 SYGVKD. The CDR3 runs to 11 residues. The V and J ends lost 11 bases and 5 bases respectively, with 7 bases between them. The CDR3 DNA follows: TGTGCCGTGAACAGGGCCAACGTCCTGACTTTC. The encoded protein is CAVNRANVLTF.

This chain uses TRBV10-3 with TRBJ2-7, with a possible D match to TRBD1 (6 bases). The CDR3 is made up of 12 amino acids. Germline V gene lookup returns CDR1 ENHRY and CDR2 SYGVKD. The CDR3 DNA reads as TGTGCTAGAGATGCAGGGGATTACGAGCAGTACTTC. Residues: CARDAGDYEQYF.

The CDR3 region has the DNA TGCAGTGCTAGAGTCCGCGACGAGCAGTACTTC. It specifies CSARVRDEQYF. The J gene is TRBJ2-7, the V gene TRBV20-1, with unresolved D. The V end lost 1 base, the J end lost 5 bases, and 6 bases lay between the germline ends. The germline gives CDR1 DFQATT, CDR2 SNEGSKA (reference sequence). CDR3 length equals 11 residues.

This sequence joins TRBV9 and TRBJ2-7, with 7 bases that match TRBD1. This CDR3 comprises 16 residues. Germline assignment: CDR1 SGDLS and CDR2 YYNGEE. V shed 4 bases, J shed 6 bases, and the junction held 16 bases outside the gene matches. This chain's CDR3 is CASSSLSPGQPSEQYF. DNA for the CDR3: TGTGCCAGCAGCTCTCTTTCTCCGGGACAGCCGAGCGAGCAGTACTTC.

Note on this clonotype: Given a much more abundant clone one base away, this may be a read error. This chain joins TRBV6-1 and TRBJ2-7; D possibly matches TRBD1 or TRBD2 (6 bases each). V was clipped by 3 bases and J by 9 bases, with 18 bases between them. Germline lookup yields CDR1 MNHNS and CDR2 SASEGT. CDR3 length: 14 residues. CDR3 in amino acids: CASSERGDTAGQYF. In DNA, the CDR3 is TGTGCCAGCAGTGAGCGCGGGGACACCGCTGGGCAGTACTTC.